The 26 T cell receptor beta chains below all came from one sample that was sequenced in a study of CD8 T cells in acute hepatitis C reinfection (dated by TCRdb to the early 2020s). The method behind the library was the immunoSEQ multiplex PCR assay. TCRdb took over this immuneACCESS table, retaining in-frame rearrangements with V and J assigned. Such tables are incomplete; in checked studies, under half of the missing clones stem from an unresolved V gene, and the remainder is unexplained. The sample table holds about 38,000 clones, of which roughly 88% were seen once. The top ten constitute approximately 11% of the sample. The time point label for this specimen denotes: naive CD8 control sorted from an acute-time-point sample. Sequencing was carried out using naive CD8+ T cells from PBMCs. The sample's cell subset or site label, decoded: sorted total naive CD45RO-negative CD8+ T cells. These TCRs come from a young woman who spontaneously cleared hepatitis C infection.

This clone occurred once. This chain links TRBV7-9 with TRBJ2-7, with 8 bases identical to TRBD2. V dropped 5 bases and J dropped 5; count of bases not matched to a gene: 11. This CDR3 region has 15 residues. Per germline, CDR1 SEHNR and CDR2 FQNEAQ (reference sequence). CDR3: CASSVTGTRSDEQYF. The CDR3 DNA reads TGTGCCAGCAGCGTTACCGGGACTAGGTCAGACGAGCAGTACTTC.

V and J are TRBV27 and TRBJ1-2; 12 bases align to TRBD1. This CDR3 has 13 residues. With V trimmed by 7 bases and J by 5 bases, 2 bases remained unmatched. Germline V gives CDR1 MNHEY, CDR2 SMNVEV (reference sequence). CDR3 in amino acids: CASMGQGAYGYTF. The CDR3 DNA follows: TGTGCCAGCATGGGACAGGGGGCATATGGCTACACCTTC.

The chain links TRBV9 to TRBJ2-7, with 11 bases lining up with TRBD1. V shed 3 bases, J shed 5 bases, and the junction held 7 bases outside the gene matches. The CDR3 sequence is 15 residues long. CDR1 is SGDLS, CDR2 YYNGEE, per germline. The CDR3 DNA sequence: TGTGCCAGCAGCGAGGTAGGGACAGGGGGGGACGAGCAGTACTTC. It translates to CASSEVGTGGDEQYF.

The chain uses TRBV11-2 and TRBJ1-2, with D possibly being TRBD1 (5 bases). The V end was cut by 1 base, the J end by 9 bases, with 18 bases between. CDR3 size: 15 residues. Germline-derived CDR1 and CDR2 are SGHAT and FQNNGV. CDR3 nucleotide sequence: TGTGCCAGCAGCTTAGGTGGGGGAAGTTCTTTTAGCTACACCTTC. It encodes CASSLGGGSSFSYTF.

V and J are TRBV27 and TRBJ1-1, with 7 nucleotides matching TRBD1. The J segment lost 4 bases and the V segment lost 5 bases, leaving 1 base of the junction unmatched. CDR3 length: 12 amino acids. Looked up from germline, CDR1 is MNHEY and CDR2 is SMNVEV (reference sequence). As DNA, the CDR3 is TGTGCCAGCAGTCCAGGGGGCACTGAAGCTTTCTTT. This translates into CASSPGGTEAFF.

The chain has TRBV2 and TRBJ1-1; 9 nucleotides agree with TRBD1. CDR1 is SNHLY and CDR2 is FYNNEI in the germline V gene. V gave up 6 bases and J gave up 4 bases; unmatched junction bases: 6. This CDR3 contains 14 residues. The CDR3, as DNA: TGTGCCAGCAGCGTGACAGGGGGTGCCACTGAAGCTTTCTTT. Amino acids: CASSVTGGATEAFF.

This clone was counted between two and nine times. The genes are TRBV7-8 and TRBJ1-4, with 8 nucleotides matching TRBD1. The CDR3 contains 14 residues. J was trimmed by 8 bases and V by 3 bases; bases with no gene match: 5. Germline values: CDR1 SGHVS, CDR2 FQNEAQ. The CDR3 protein is CASSFGTGREKLFF. The CDR3 DNA sequence: TGTGCCAGCAGCTTCGGGACAGGAAGAGAAAAACTGTTTTTT.

In its sample, this clone was seen a few times. CDR3 coding DNA: TGTGCCAGCAGATTAGGACAGAAGCAGTACTTC. This sequence encodes CASRLGQKQYF. The chain has TRBV6-1 and TRBJ2-7; D possibly corresponds to TRBD1 (6 bases). The V gene's germline CDR1 is MNHNS and CDR2 SASEGT. V lost 6 bases and J 8 bases, leaving 11 bases between the germline ends. This CDR3 is 11 amino acids long.

The gene calls are TRBV9 and TRBJ1-2, with TRBD1 matching 10 bases. V shed 3 bases and J 3 bases; nucleotides not matched to a gene: 2. This CDR3 comprises 14 residues. The germline V gene encodes CDR1 SGDLS and CDR2 YYNGEE. The chain's CDR3 is CASSGTGGDYGYTF. CDR3 coding DNA: TGTGCCAGCAGCGGGACAGGGGGTGACTATGGCTACACCTTC.

This clone was observed once. The chain combines TRBV5-1 with TRBJ2-2, with D possibly being TRBD1 (5 bases). Germline V CDR1 and CDR2: SGHRS, YFSETQ. This CDR3 contains 14 residues. Trimming removed 0 bases at V and 6 bases at J, with 9 bases between. CDR3 region: CASSLEGDPGELFF. CDR3 coding DNA: TGCGCCAGCAGCTTGGAAGGGGATCCCGGGGAGCTGTTTTTT.

The chain combines TRBV11-3 with TRBJ2-1; D may be TRBD1 (6 bases). The CDR3 length is 14 residues. With 1 base removed from V and 4 bases from J, the gap between germline ends came to 8 bases. Germline V gene sequence: CDR1 SGHNT, CDR2 YENEEA. The CDR3 region is CASSLGTEYNEQFF. In DNA form, the CDR3 reads TGTGCCAGCAGCTTAGGGACAGAATACAATGAGCAGTTCTTC.

The chain recombines TRBV7-9 with TRBJ1-3, with a tentative D call TRBD1 (5 bases). The germline CDR1 and CDR2 sequences are SEHNR and FQNEAQ (reference sequence). V was clipped by 4 bases and J by 0 bases, with 16 bases between them. The CDR3 has 17 residues. The CDR3 DNA sequence: TGTGCCAGCAGCTCACCTGCACAGGTCTACTCTGGAAACACCATATATTTT. It encodes CASSSPAQVYSGNTIYF.

This chain links TRBV27 with TRBJ2-5, with D possibly TRBD2 on 5 matching bases. This CDR3 has 17 residues. V gave up 7 bases and J gave up 0 bases, with 21 bases separating them. CDR1 and CDR2 from the germline V gene are MNHEY and SMNVEV (reference sequence). CDR3 sequence (DNA): TGTGCCAGCATCGAGTTATTAAGCGGTGCGGACCAAGAGACCCAGTACTTC. Encoded protein: CASIELLSGADQETQYF.

V is TRBV9 and J is TRBJ2-5; tentative D call: TRBD1 (5 bases). This CDR3 spans 15 amino acids. Trimming stripped 1 base from V and 5 bases from J, with 15 bases between. The V gene's germline CDR1 is SGDLS and CDR2 YYNGEE. The CDR3 nucleotides read TGTGCCAGCAGCGTAATGGGGCGGCAGGCCGAGACCCAGTACTTC. This gives the protein CASSVMGRQAETQYF.

As for this clone: Other DNA sequences in the sample encode the same CDR3. V gene TRBV4-1 combines with J gene TRBJ2-7; D may be TRBD1 or TRBD2 (5 bases each). The V end lost 4 bases, the J end lost 1 base, and 11 bases lay between the germline ends. The CDR3 loop spans 14 amino acids. Germline-derived CDR1 and CDR2 are MGHRA and YSYEKL. CDR3 residues: CASSPGTASYEQYF. CDR3 bases: TGCGCCAGCAGCCCCGGGACCGCTTCCTACGAGCAGTACTTC.

V is TRBV7-9 and J is TRBJ2-7; 10 positions match TRBD1. V dropped 3 bases and J dropped 4; count of bases not matched to a gene: 6. This CDR3 is 15 amino acids long. Germline loops: CDR1 SEHNR, CDR2 FQNEAQ (reference sequence). The CDR3: CASSLFSDRGYEQYF. CDR3 bases: TGTGCCAGCAGCTTGTTCTCGGACAGGGGGTACGAGCAGTACTTC.

The chain employs TRBV13 and TRBJ1-1; 9 bases align to TRBD1. The CDR3 is 16 residues long. With 0 bases clipped from V and 11 bases from J, the junction kept 13 bases outside the gene matches. Germline loops: CDR1 PRHDT, CDR2 FYEKMQ (reference sequence). This CDR3 reads CASSLGGQGPGLFAFF. CDR3 nucleotide sequence: TGTGCCAGCAGCTTAGGCGGACAGGGGCCCGGATTATTTGCTTTCTTT.

This clone appeared a few times. V and J are TRBV27 and TRBJ1-5, with D possibly matching TRBD1 (5 bases). The CDR3 length is 16 residues. From germline, CDR1 is MNHEY and CDR2 SMNVEV (reference sequence). Trimming stripped 3 bases from V and 0 bases from J, with 12 bases between. Here the CDR3 reads CASSLGPGHSNQPQHF. CDR3 coding DNA: TGTGCCAGCAGTTTGGGGCCAGGACATAGCAATCAGCCCCAGCATTTT.

V usage is TRBV19 and J usage is TRBJ2-5; TRBD2 matches at 8 bases. J lost 5 bases, V lost 8 bases, and 10 bases had no gene match. Germline lookup yields CDR1 LNHDA and CDR2 SQIVND (reference sequence). The CDR3 has 14 amino acids. CDR3: CASLKRELGETQYF. CDR3 bases: TGTGCCAGTCTTAAGCGGGAGTTGGGGGAGACCCAGTACTTC.

This sequence joins TRBV27 and TRBJ2-1; no definite D call. Trimming removed 2 bases at V and 3 bases at J, with 5 bases between. This CDR3 is 13 amino acids long. CDR1 is MNHEY, CDR2 SMNVEV, per germline (reference sequence). CDR3 in amino acids: CASSLASYNEQFF. For the CDR3, the DNA is TGTGCCAGCAGTTTAGCCAGCTACAATGAGCAGTTCTTC.

This clone was recorded only once. V usage is TRBV7-9 and J usage is TRBJ2-7; either TRBD1 or TRBD2 may supply D (5 bases each). Trimming took off 1 base at V and 4 bases at J, with 14 bases between the two ends. This CDR3 region has 15 residues. Germline CDR1 SEHNR, CDR2 FQNEAQ (reference sequence). CDR3 sequence reads: CASSLVGVSQYEQYF. For the CDR3, the DNA is TGTGCCAGCAGCTTAGTGGGGGTCTCCCAGTACGAGCAGTACTTC.

The chain carries TRBV27 and TRBJ1-4; maybe TRBD1 (5 bases). Trimming took off 1 base at V and 7 bases at J, with 13 bases between the two ends. The CDR3 runs to 15 residues. Germline values: CDR1 MNHEY, CDR2 SMNVEV (reference sequence). This chain's CDR3 is CASSLWGERVEKLFF. The CDR3, as DNA: TGTGCCAGCAGTTTATGGGGCGAAAGGGTTGAAAAACTGTTTTTT.

This clone showed up just a few times. This chain links TRBV13 with TRBJ1-5, with 9 nucleotides matching TRBD1. V lost 5 bases, J lost 6 bases, and 5 bases stayed unmatched. Germline CDR1 reads PRHDT; CDR2 reads FYEKMQ (reference sequence). This CDR3 has 14 amino acids. The CDR3 DNA reads TGTGCCAGCAGCCAACAGGGGGCCTTTCAGCCCCAGCATTTT. This translates into CASSQQGAFQPQHF.

The V gene is TRBV2, the J gene TRBJ2-2; D may correspond to TRBD1 or TRBD2 (5 bases each). Germline V CDR1 and CDR2: SNHLY, FYNNEI. The CDR3 runs to 15 residues. Trimming stripped 2 bases from V and 4 bases from J, with 11 bases between. The CDR3 here is CASSEFGTATGELFF. The DNA for the CDR3 is TGTGCCAGCAGTGAATTTGGGACCGCCACCGGGGAGCTGTTTTTT.

The V gene is TRBV14, the J gene TRBJ1-1; D not resolved. Trimming removed 2 bases at V and 0 bases at J, with 10 bases between. The CDR3 is 15 amino acids. The V gene's germline CDR1 is SGHDN and CDR2 FVKESK. The CDR3 loop reads CASSQYSGLNTEAFF. CDR3 coding DNA: TGTGCCAGCAGCCAATACTCGGGCTTGAACACTGAAGCTTTCTTT.

This rearrangement joins TRBV28 to TRBJ2-1; D not resolved. The germline V and J ends were trimmed by 6 bases and 6 bases, with 15 bases remaining between them. CDR1 and CDR2 from the germline V gene are MDHEN and SYDVKM. CDR3 length: 14 residues. CDR3 protein: CASRDNRLSNEQFF. CDR3 coding DNA: TGTGCCAGCAGGGATAATAGATTGAGCAATGAGCAGTTCTTC. Full variable domain (outside the CDR3, taken from reference TRBV28 and TRBJ2-1): DVKVTQSSRYLVKRTGEKVFLECVQDMDHENMFWYRQDPGLGLRLIYFSYDVKMKEKGDIPEGYSVSREKKERFSLILESASTNQTSMYLCASRDNRLSNEQFFGPGTRLTVL.